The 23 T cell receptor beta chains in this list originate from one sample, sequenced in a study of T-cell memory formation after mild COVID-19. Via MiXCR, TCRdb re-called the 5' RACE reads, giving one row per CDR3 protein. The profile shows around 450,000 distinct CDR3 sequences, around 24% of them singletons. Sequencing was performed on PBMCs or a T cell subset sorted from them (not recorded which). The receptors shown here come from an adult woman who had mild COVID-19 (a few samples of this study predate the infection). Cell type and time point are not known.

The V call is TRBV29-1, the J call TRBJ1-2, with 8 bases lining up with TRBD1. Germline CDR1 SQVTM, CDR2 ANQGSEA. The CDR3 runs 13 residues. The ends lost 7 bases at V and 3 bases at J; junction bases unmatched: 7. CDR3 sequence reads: CSAADRADYGYTF. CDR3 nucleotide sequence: TGCAGCGCCGCGGACAGGGCGGACTATGGCTACACCTTC.

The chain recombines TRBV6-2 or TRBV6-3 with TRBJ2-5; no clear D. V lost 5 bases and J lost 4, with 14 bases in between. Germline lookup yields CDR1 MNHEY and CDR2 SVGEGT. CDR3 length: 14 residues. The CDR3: CASSREANSETQYF. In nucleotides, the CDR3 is TGTGCCAGCAGTCGAGAGGCCAACTCAGAGACCCAGTACTTC.

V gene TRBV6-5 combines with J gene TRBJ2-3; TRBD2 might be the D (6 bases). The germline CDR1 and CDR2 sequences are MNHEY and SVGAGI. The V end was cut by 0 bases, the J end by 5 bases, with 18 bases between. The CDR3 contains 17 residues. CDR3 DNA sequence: TGTGCCAGCAGTTACTCGAGTTTGGTGGGAGGAAGAGATACGCAGTATTTT. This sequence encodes CASSYSSLVGGRDTQYF.

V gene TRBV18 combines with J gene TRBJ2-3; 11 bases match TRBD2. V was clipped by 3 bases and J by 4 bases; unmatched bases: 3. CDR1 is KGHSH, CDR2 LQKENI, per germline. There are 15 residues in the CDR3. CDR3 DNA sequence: TGTGCCAGCTCACCGGTGACTAGCGGGGCAGATACGCAGTATTTT. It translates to CASSPVTSGADTQYF.

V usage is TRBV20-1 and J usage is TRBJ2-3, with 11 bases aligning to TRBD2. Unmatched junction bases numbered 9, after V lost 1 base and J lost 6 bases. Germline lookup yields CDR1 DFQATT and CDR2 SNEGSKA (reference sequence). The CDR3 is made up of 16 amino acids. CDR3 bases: TGCAGTGCTAGAGTTATTAGCGGGGGGGCGGCGGATACGCAGTATTTT. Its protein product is CSARVISGGAADTQYF.

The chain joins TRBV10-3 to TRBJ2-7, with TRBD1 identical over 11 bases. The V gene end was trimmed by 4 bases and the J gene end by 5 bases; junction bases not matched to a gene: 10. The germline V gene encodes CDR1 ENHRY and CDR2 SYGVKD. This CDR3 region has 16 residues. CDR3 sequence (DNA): TGTGCCATCAGTGGTTCGTGGACAGGGGGCTTCAACGAGCAGTACTTC. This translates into CAISGSWTGGFNEQYF.

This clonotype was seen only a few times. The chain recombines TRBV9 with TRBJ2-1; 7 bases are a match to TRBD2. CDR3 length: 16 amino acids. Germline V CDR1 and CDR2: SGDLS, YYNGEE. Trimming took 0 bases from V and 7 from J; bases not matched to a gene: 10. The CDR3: CASSVGGREWGNEQFF. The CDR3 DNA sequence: TGTGCCAGCAGCGTAGGTGGGAGGGAGTGGGGTAATGAGCAGTTCTTC.

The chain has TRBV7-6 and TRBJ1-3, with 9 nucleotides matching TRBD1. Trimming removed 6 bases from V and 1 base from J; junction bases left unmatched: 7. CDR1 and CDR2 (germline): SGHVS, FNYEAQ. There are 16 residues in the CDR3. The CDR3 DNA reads TGTGCCAGCAGGACCTTGACAGGGGGATCTGGAAACACCATATATTTT. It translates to CASRTLTGGSGNTIYF.

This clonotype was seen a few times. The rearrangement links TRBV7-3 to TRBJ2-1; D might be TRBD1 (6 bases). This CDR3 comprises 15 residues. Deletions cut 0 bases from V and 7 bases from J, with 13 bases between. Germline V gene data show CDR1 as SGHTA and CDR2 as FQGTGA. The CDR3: CASSLTGTPRNEQFF. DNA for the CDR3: TGTGCCAGCAGCTTAACGGGGACACCTAGGAATGAGCAGTTCTTC.

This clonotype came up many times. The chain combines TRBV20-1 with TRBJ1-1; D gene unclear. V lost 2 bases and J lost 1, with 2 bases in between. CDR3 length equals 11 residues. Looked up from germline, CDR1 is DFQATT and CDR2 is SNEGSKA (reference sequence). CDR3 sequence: CSARRNTEAFF. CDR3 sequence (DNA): TGCAGTGCTAGAAGGAACACTGAAGCTTTCTTT.

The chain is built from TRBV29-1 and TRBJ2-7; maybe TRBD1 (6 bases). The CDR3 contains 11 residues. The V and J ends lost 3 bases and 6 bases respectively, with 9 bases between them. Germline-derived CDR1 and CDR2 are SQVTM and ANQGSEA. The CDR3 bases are TGCAGCGTTGACAGGGGTGGCGAGCAGTACTTC. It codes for CSVDRGGEQYF.

In DNA, the CDR3 is TGCAGTGCTAGAGTGGACACAAACAGGGATACGCAGTATTTT. Translation gives CSARVDTNRDTQYF. This chain uses TRBV20-1 with TRBJ2-3, with D tentatively TRBD1 (5 bases). V was pared by 1 base and J by 6 bases, with 14 bases between. CDR1 and CDR2 (germline): DFQATT, SNEGSKA (reference sequence). The CDR3 has 14 residues.

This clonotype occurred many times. This chain's CDR3 is CASSPMTGSYEQYF. The CDR3 coding sequence is TGTGCCAGCAGTCCTATGACAGGATCCTACGAGCAGTACTTC. The chain joins TRBV28 to TRBJ2-7; tentative D call: TRBD1 (6 bases). Trimming stripped 5 bases from V and 1 base from J, with 12 bases between. CDR3 length: 14 residues. Germline values: CDR1 MDHEN, CDR2 SYDVKM.

CDR3 region: CATSDLPGTPSYEQYF. As DNA, the CDR3 is TGTGCCACCAGTGATTTACCCGGGACCCCAAGCTACGAGCAGTACTTC. V usage is TRBV24-1 and J usage is TRBJ2-7; D possibly uses TRBD1 or TRBD2 (5 bases each). Per the germline V gene, CDR1 is KGHDR and CDR2 is SFDVKD. The CDR3 is made up of 16 amino acids. V was cut by 1 base and J by 3 bases, with 15 bases left in between.

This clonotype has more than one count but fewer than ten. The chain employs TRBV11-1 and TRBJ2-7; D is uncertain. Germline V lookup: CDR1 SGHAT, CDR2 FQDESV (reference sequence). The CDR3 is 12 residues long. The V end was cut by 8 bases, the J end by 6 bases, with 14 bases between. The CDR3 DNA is TGTGCCAGCTCCCCCGGAACCCTCGAGCAGTACTTC. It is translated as CASSPGTLEQYF.

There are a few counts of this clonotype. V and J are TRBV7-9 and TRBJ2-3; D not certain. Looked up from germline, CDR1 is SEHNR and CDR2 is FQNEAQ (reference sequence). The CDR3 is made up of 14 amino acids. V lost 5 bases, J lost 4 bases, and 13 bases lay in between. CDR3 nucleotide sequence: TGTGCCAGCAGCGCATCCCCCCCCGCAGATACGCAGTATTTT. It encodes CASSASPPADTQYF.

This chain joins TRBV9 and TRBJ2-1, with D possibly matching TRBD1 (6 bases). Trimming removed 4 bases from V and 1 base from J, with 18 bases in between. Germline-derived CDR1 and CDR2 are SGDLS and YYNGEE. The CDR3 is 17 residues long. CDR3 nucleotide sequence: TGTGCCAGCAGCCCGGCCCAACCTGGACAGTCCTACAATGAGCAGTTCTTC. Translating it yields CASSPAQPGQSYNEQFF.

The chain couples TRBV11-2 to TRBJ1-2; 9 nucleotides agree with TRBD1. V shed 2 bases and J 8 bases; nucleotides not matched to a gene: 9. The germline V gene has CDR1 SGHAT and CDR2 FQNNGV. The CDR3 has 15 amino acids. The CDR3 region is CASSLRSGQGGGYTF. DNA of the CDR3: TGTGCCAGCAGCTTAAGGTCGGGACAGGGAGGCGGCTACACCTTC.

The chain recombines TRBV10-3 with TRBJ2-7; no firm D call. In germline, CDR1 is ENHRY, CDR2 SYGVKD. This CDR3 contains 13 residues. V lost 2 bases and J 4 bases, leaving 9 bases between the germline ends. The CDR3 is CAISEGKTYEQYF. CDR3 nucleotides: TGTGCCATCAGTGAGGGGAAAACTTACGAGCAGTACTTC.

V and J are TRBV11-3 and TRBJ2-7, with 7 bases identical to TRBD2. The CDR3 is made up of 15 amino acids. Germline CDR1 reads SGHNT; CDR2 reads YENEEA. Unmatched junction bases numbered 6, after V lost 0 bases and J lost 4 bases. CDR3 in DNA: TGTGCCAGCAGCTTAGAGGCGGGACTAAGATACGAGCAGTACTTC. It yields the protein CASSLEAGLRYEQYF. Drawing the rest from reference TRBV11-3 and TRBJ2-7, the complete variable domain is EAGVVQSPRYKIIEKKQPVAFWCNPISGHNTLYWYLQNLGQGPELLIRYENEEAVDDSQLPKDRFSAERLKGVDSTLKIQPAELGDSAVYLCASSLEAGLRYEQYFGPGTRLTVT.

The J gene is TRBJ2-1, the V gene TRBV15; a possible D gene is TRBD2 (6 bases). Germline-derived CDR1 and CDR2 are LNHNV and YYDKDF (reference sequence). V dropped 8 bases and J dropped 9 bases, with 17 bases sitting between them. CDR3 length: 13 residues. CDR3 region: CATSGDGRPEQFF. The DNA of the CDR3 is TGTGCCACCTCGGGAGATGGGAGGCCTGAGCAGTTCTTC. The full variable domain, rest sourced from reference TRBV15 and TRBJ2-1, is DAMVIQNPRYQVTQFGKPVTLSCSQTLNHNVMYWYQQKSSQAPKLLFHYYDKDFNNEADTPDNFQSRRPNTSFCFLDIRSPGLGDTAMYLCATSGDGRPEQFFGPGTRLTVL.

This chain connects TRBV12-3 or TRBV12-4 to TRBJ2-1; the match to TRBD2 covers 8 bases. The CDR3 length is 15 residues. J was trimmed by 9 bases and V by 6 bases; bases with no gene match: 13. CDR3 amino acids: CASSPPGSGTAEQFF. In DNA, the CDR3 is TGTGCCAGCAGCCCACCGGGTAGCGGGACCGCTGAGCAGTTCTTC.

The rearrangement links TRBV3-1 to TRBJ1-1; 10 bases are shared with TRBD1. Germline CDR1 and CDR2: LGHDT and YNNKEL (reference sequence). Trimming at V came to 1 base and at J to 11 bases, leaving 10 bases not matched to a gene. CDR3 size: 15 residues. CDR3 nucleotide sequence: TGTGCCAGCAGCCAAGCTCCGGGACAGGGGACCCGGGCTTTCTTT. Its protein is CASSQAPGQGTRAFF. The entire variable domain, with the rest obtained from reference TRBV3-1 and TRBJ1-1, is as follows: DTAVSQTPKYLVTQMGNDKSIKCEQNLGHDTMYWYKQDSKKFLKIMFSYNNKELIINETVPNRFSPKSPDKAHLNLHINSLELGDSAVYFCASSQAPGQGTRAFFGQGTRLTVV.